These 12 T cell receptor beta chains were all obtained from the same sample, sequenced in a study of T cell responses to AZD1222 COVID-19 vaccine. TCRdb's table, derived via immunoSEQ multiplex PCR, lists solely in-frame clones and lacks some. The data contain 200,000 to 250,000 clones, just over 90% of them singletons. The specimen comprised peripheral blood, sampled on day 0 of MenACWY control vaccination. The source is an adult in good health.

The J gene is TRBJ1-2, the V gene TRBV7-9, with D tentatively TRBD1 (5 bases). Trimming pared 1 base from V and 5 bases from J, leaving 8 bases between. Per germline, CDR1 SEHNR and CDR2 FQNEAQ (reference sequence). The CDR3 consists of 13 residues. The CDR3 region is CASSLVGGYGYTF. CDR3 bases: TGTGCCAGCAGCTTAGTCGGGGGTTATGGCTACACCTTC.

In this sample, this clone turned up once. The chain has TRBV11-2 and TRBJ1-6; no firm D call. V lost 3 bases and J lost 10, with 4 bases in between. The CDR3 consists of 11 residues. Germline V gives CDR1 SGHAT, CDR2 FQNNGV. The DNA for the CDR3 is TGTGCCAGCAGCTTGAGCTCACCCCTCCACTTT. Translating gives CASSLSSPLHF.

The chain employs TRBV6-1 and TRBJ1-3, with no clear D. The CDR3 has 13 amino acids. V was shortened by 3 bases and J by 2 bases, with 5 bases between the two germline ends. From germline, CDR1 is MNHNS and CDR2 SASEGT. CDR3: CASSDNPGNTIYF. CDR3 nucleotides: TGTGCCAGCAGTGACAATCCTGGAAACACCATATATTTT.

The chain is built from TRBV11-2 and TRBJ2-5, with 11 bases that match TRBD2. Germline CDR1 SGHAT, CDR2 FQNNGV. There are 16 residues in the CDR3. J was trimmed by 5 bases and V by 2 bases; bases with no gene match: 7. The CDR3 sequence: CASSLSRLAGRETQYF. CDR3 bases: TGTGCCAGCAGCTTATCTCGACTAGCGGGGAGGGAGACCCAGTACTTC.

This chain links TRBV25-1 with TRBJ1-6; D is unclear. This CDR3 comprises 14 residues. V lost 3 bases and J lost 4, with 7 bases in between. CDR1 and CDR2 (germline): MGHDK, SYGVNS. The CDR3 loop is CASSDAYYNSPLHF. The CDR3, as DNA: TGTGCCAGCAGTGACGCGTATTATAATTCACCCCTCCACTTT.

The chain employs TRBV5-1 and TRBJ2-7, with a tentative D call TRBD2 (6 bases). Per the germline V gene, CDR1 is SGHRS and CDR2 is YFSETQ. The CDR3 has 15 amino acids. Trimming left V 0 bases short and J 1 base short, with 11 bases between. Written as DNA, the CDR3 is TGCGCCAGCAGCTTGGGGGCGGGGTGGTCCTACGAGCAGTACTTC. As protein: CASSLGAGWSYEQYF.

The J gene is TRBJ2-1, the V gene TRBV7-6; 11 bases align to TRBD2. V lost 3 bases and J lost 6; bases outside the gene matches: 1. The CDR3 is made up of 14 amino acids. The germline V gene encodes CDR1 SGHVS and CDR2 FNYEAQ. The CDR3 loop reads CASSLTSGANEQFF. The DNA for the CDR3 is TGTGCCAGCAGCTTGACTAGCGGGGCCAATGAGCAGTTCTTC. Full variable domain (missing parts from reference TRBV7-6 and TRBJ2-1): GAGVSQSPRYKVTKRGQDVALRCDPISGHVSLYWYRQALGQGPEFLTYFNYEAQQDKSGLPNDRFSAERPEGSISTLTIQRTEQRDSAMYRCASSLTSGANEQFFGPGTRLTVL.

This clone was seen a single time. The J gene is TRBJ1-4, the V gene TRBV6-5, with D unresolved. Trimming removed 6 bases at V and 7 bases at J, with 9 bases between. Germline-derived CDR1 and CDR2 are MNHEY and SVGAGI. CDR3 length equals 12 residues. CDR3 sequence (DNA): TGTGCCAGCAGGGGAGGGTCTGAAAAACTGTTTTTT. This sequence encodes CASRGGSEKLFF.

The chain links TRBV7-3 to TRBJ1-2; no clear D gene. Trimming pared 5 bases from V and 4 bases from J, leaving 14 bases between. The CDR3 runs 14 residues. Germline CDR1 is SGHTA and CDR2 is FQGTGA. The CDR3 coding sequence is TGTGCCAGCAGCCCCACCCCCGCGGGCTATGGCTACACCTTC. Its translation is CASSPTPAGYGYTF.

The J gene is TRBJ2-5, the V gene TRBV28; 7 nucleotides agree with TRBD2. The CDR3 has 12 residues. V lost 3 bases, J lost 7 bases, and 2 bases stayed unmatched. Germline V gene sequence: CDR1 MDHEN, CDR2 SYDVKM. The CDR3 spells CASSLGGVTQYF. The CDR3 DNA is TGTGCCAGCAGTTTGGGAGGGGTGACCCAGTACTTC. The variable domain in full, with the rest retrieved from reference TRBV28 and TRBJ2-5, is DVKVTQSSRYLVKRTGEKVFLECVQDMDHENMFWYRQDPGLGLRLIYFSYDVKMKEKGDIPEGYSVSREKKERFSLILESASTNQTSMYLCASSLGGVTQYFGPGTRLLVL.

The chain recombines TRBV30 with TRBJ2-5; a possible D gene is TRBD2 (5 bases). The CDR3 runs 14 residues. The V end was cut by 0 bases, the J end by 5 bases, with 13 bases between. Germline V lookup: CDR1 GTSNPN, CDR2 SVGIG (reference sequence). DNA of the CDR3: TGTGCCTGGAGTGTGGGCCTAGCTGGGGAGACCCAGTACTTC. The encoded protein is CAWSVGLAGETQYF.

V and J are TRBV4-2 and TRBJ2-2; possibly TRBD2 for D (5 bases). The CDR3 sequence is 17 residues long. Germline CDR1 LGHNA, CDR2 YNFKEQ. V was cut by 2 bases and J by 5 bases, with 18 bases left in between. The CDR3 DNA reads TGTGCCAGCAGCCAATTCCTCAGAGGGTTTACAACCGGGGAGCTGTTTTTT. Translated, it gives CASSQFLRGFTTGELFF.